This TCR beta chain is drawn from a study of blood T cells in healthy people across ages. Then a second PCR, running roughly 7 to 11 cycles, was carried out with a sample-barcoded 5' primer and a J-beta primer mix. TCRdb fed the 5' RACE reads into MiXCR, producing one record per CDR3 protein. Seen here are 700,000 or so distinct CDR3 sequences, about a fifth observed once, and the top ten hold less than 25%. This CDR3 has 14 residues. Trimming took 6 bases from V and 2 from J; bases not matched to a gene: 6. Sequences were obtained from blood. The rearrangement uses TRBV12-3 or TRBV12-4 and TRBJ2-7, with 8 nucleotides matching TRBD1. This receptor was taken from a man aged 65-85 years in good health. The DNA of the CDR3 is TGTGCCAGCAGAGGGACAGGCTCTACCTACGAGCAGTACTTC. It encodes CASRGTGSTYEQYF.